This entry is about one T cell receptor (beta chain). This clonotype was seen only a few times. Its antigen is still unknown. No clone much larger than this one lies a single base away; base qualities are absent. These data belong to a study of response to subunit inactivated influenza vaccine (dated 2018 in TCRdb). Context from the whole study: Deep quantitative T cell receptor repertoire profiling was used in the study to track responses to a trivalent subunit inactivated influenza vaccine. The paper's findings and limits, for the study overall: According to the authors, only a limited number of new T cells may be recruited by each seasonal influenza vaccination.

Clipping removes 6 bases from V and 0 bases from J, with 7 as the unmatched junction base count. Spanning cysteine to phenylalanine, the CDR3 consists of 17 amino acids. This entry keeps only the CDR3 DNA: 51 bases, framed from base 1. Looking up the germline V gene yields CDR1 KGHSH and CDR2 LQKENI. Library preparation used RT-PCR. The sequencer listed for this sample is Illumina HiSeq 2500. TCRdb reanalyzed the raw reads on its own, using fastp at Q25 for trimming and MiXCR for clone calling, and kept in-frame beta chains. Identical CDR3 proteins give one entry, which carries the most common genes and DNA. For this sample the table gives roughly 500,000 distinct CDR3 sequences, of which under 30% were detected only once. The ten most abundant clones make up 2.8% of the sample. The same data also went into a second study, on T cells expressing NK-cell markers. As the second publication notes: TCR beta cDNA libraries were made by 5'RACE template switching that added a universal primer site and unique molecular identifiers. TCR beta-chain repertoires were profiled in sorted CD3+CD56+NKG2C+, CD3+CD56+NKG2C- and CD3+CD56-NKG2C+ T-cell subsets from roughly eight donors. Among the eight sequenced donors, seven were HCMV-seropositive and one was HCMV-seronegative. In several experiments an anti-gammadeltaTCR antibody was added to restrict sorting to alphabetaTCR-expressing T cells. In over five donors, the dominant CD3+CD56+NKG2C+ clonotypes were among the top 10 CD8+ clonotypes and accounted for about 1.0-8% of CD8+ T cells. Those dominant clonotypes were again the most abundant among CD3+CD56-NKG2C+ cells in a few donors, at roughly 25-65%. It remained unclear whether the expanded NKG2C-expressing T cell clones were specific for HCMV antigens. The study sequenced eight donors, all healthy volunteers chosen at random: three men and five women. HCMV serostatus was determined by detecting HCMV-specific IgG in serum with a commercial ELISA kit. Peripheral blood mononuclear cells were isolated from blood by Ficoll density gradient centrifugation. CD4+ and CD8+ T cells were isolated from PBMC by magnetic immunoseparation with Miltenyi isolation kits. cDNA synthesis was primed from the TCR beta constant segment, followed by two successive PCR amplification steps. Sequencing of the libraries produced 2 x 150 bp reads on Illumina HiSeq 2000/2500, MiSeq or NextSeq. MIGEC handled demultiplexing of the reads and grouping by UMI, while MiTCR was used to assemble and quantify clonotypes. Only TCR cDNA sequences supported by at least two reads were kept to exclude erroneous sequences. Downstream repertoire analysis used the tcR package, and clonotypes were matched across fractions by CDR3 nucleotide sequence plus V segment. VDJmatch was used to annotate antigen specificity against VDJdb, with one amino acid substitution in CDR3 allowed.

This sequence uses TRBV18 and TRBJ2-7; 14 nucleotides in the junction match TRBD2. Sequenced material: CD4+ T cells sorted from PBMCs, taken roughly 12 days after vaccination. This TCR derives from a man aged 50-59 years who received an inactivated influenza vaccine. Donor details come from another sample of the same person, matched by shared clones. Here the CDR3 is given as CASSGTSGSPSSYEQYF. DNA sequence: TGTGCCAGCTCCGGGACTAGCGGGAGCCCGAGCTCCTACGAGCAGTACTTC.